Each of the 8 T cell receptor beta chains below was sequenced from the same sample in a study of blood T cell repertoires in COVID-19. Sequenced by immunoSEQ multiplex PCR; TCRdb stores in-frame clones only, minus some. Found here are 150,000 to 200,000 clones, roughly 90% of them singletons; the top ten hold approximately 0.48%. Sample: peripheral blood. The receptors stem from a middle-aged man with acute or convalescent COVID-19.

V gene TRBV27 combines with J gene TRBJ1-1; 7 nucleotides align to TRBD1. The ends lost 6 bases at V and 6 bases at J; junction bases unmatched: 10. Germline loops: CDR1 MNHEY, CDR2 SMNVEV (reference sequence). This CDR3 is built from 14 residues. DNA of the CDR3: TGTGCCAGCAGGACAGGGCTCTGGGGGGCTGAAGCTTTCTTT. Translation gives CASRTGLWGAEAFF.

This chain joins TRBV6-1 and TRBJ2-7, with D possibly being TRBD1 (6 bases). The CDR3 is 15 residues long. Germline V CDR1 and CDR2: MNHNS, SASEGT. V lost 0 bases and J 6 bases, leaving 15 bases between the germline ends. In DNA, the CDR3 is TGTGCCAGCAGTGAAGCATCCACAGGGACCGCCGAGCAGTACTTC. This gives the protein CASSEASTGTAEQYF.

The chain combines TRBV4-2 with TRBJ1-2; weak D call: TRBD1 (5 bases). V lost 3 bases, J lost 4 bases, and 15 bases lay in between. Germline V gene sequence: CDR1 LGHNA, CDR2 YNFKEQ. The CDR3 has 15 amino acids. CDR3 region: CASSQETGVGYGYTF. The DNA of the CDR3 is TGTGCCAGCAGCCAGGAGACGGGGGTGGGCTATGGCTACACCTTC.

The chain joins TRBV25-1 to TRBJ2-3, with a tentative D call TRBD2 (7 bases). V lost 2 bases to trimming and J lost 6 bases, with 9 bases between them. This CDR3 spans 13 amino acids. The germline V gene has CDR1 MGHDK and CDR2 SYGVNS. The CDR3 region is CASSEGGADTQYF. In DNA, the CDR3 is TGTGCCAGCAGTGAAGGGGGGGCGGATACGCAGTATTTT.

V is TRBV5-1 and J is TRBJ1-6; 11 nucleotides align to TRBD1. V dropped 7 bases and J dropped 5; count of bases not matched to a gene: 8. Germline V gene lookup returns CDR1 SGHRS and CDR2 YFSETQ. The CDR3 runs 16 residues. The chain's CDR3 is CASPQMGQGDNSPLHF. CDR3 nucleotides: TGCGCCAGCCCCCAGATGGGACAGGGGGATAATTCACCCCTCCACTTT.

V and J are TRBV10-3 and TRBJ1-4; 9 bases line up with TRBD1. CDR3 length: 15 residues. Per germline, CDR1 ENHRY and CDR2 SYGVKD. V dropped 2 bases and J dropped 7; count of bases not matched to a gene: 5. CDR3 DNA sequence: TGTGCCATCAGTGAGGTGGACAGGGGTGGTGAAAAACTGTTTTTT. This encodes CAISEVDRGGEKLFF.

The chain recombines TRBV7-2 with TRBJ1-4; tentative D call: TRBD1 (5 bases). V dropped 5 bases and J dropped 7 bases, with 14 bases sitting between them. CDR1 is SGHTA, CDR2 FQGNSA, per germline. The CDR3 is 14 amino acids. CDR3 DNA sequence: TGTGCCAGCAGCCCTGGGAATGGGGCTGAAAAACTGTTTTTT. This encodes CASSPGNGAEKLFF.

This rearrangement joins TRBV24-1 to TRBJ1-2; 7 nucleotides match TRBD1. Trimming removed 3 bases from V and 0 bases from J; junction bases left unmatched: 0. CDR3 length: 14 residues. The V gene's germline CDR1 is KGHDR and CDR2 SFDVKD. The CDR3 region has the DNA TGTGCCACCAGTGATGGGACAGCTAACTATGGCTACACCTTC. Residues: CATSDGTANYGYTF.